The rows below give T cell receptor beta chains drawn from one sample of a study of OX40 agonist ivuxolimab in advanced cancers. The assay was immunoSEQ multiplex PCR, and TCRdb's table has in-frame clones only and misses some. The sample includes about 88,000 clones, approximately 90% seen only once; the top ten take 1.5% to 2%. Sample: CD4+ or CD8+ T cells sorted from blood, taken in a trial of the OX40 agonist ivuxolimab. Receptors originate from an adult with an advanced solid tumor such as melanoma, head and neck, liver or kidney cancer. Each CDR3 is given with its conserved first and last residue. The D gene is left open where the match is weak. A row's size may be missing; if present it is once, few, many or a size class.

abundance: .
d_gene: .
j_gene: TRBJ2-1
v_gene: TRBV7-3
CDR3nt: TGTGCCAGCAGCTTTTGTCGATGGGTCTTCAATGAGCAGTTCTTC
CDR3aa: CASSFCRWVFNEQFF

abundance: .
d_gene: TRBD2
j_gene: TRBJ2-1
v_gene: TRBV30
CDR3nt: TGTGCCTGGAGTGTGTCTAGCGGGGGAGGCAATGAGCAGTTCTTC
CDR3aa: CAWSVSSGGGNEQFF

abundance: .
d_gene: .
j_gene: TRBJ2-1
v_gene: TRBV19
CDR3nt: TGTGCCAGTAGTATAGACAGGGACTCCTACAATGAGCAGTTCTTC
CDR3aa: CASSIDRDSYNEQFF

abundance: .
d_gene: TRBD1
j_gene: TRBJ2-2
v_gene: TRBV5-5
CDR3nt: TGTGCCAGCAGCCTCCGGGACAGGGCGAACACCGGGGAGCTGTTTTTT
CDR3aa: CASSLRDRANTGELFF

abundance: .
d_gene: .
j_gene: TRBJ1-3
v_gene: TRBV7-9
CDR3nt: TGTGCCAGCAGCTCACGCGCCACCTGGGACACCATATATTTT
CDR3aa: CASSSRATWDTIYF

abundance: once
d_gene: .
j_gene: TRBJ2-7
v_gene: TRBV18
CDR3nt: TGTGCCAGCCAGGCCTTGGAAGGGGAGCAGTACTTC
CDR3aa: CASQALEGEQYF

abundance: .
d_gene: TRBD2
j_gene: TRBJ2-3
v_gene: TRBV4-3
CDR3nt: TGCGCCAGCAGCCAAACCCTGGGACTAGCGGGCGATAGCACAGATACGCAGTATTTT
CDR3aa: CASSQTLGLAGDSTDTQYF

abundance: .
d_gene: .
j_gene: TRBJ2-7
v_gene: TRBV10-3
CDR3nt: TGTGCCATCAGTGGGGGCAGGTCGACTTACGAGCAGTACTTC
CDR3aa: CAISGGRSTYEQYF

abundance: .
d_gene: .
j_gene: TRBJ2-1
v_gene: TRBV6-1
CDR3nt: TGTGCCAGCAGTGAGATTCAGGGGGGTAGCTCCTACAATGAGCAGTTCTTC
CDR3aa: CASSEIQGGSSYNEQFF

abundance: .
d_gene: .
j_gene: TRBJ2-2
v_gene: TRBV6-5
CDR3nt: TGCGCTGGGGGATCTATCACCGGGGAGCTGTTTTTT
CDR3aa: CAGGSITGELFF

abundance: .
d_gene: .
j_gene: TRBJ1-1
v_gene: TRBV18
CDR3nt: TGTGCCAGCTCAGCAGGGACGGACGCTGAAGCTTTCTTT
CDR3aa: CASSAGTDAEAFF

abundance: .
d_gene: .
j_gene: TRBJ2-3
v_gene: TRBV7-8
CDR3nt: TGTGCCAGCAGCACTCGGGCCTCGGGGACAGATACGCAGTATTTT
CDR3aa: CASSTRASGTDTQYF

abundance: .
d_gene: TRBD2
j_gene: TRBJ2-1
v_gene: TRBV9
CDR3nt: TGTGCCAGCAGCGAGGGACTAGCGGGGGGGTACAATGAGCAGTTCTTC
CDR3aa: CASSEGLAGGYNEQFF

abundance: .
d_gene: .
j_gene: TRBJ2-1
v_gene: TRBV19
CDR3nt: TGTGCCAGTACCCGCGGGACAGCGTACAATGAGCAGTTCTTC
CDR3aa: CASTRGTAYNEQFF

abundance: once
d_gene: .
j_gene: TRBJ1-4
v_gene: TRBV5-4
CDR3nt: TGTGCCAGCAGCCTCCGGGTGGGTGAAAAACTGTTTTTT
CDR3aa: CASSLRVGEKLFF

abundance: .
d_gene: TRBD1
j_gene: TRBJ2-7
v_gene: TRBV4-3
CDR3nt: TGCGCCAGCAGCCCCCGAAGACAGGGGGCCTACGAGCAGTACTTC
CDR3aa: CASSPRRQGAYEQYF

abundance: .
d_gene: TRBD1
j_gene: TRBJ1-2
v_gene: TRBV6-5
CDR3nt: TGTGCCAGCAGTTACCAGGGGGCGGGAGGCTACACCTTC
CDR3aa: CASSYQGAGGYTF